The clone carrying this T cell receptor (beta chain) was seen a few times. Its antigen remains unknown. This specimen comes from a study of radiation and T cells in renal cell carcinoma. Looking at the study overall: Nephrectomy followed 15 Gy stereotactic body radiation by 4 weeks. Study-wide findings and caveats: Baseline intratumoral clonotype presence is unknown without pretreatment biopsies. Top tumor clonotypes rose in blood 2 weeks post-radiation, then contracted.

Clones were read by immunoSEQ multiplex PCR, and TCRdb kept only the in-frame ones, dropping some. The sample lists about 60,000 clones; around 78% were seen once. Germline assignment: CDR1 SGHRS and CDR2 YFSETQ. V was clipped by 0 bases and J by 2 bases, with 11 bases between them. The CDR3 loop spans 15 amino acids. Time point described: blood 2 weeks post-SBRT. The sample's treatment: 15 Gy SBRT to primary tumor, nephrectomy 4 weeks later. Serial blood draws occurred at baseline and 2 and 4 weeks post-SBRT. V is TRBV5-1 and J is TRBJ2-5; possibly TRBD2 for D (7 bases). This clonotype was sampled from a man aged 60 to 69 with renal cell carcinoma. Source: blood, taken from a patient whose treatment included radiotherapy and nephrectomy. The CDR3 DNA reads TGCGCCAGCAGCTTGGTAGGGGGGGCTCAAGAGACCCAGTACTTC. Translation gives CASSLVGGAQETQYF. Based on the CDR3 plus reference TRBV5-1 and TRBJ2-5, the full variable domain is KAGVTQTPRYLIKTRGQQVTLSCSPISGHRSVSWYQQTPGQGLQFLFEYFSETQRNKGNFPGRFSGRQFSNSRSEMNVSTLELGDSALYLCASSLVGGAQETQYFGPGTRLLVL.